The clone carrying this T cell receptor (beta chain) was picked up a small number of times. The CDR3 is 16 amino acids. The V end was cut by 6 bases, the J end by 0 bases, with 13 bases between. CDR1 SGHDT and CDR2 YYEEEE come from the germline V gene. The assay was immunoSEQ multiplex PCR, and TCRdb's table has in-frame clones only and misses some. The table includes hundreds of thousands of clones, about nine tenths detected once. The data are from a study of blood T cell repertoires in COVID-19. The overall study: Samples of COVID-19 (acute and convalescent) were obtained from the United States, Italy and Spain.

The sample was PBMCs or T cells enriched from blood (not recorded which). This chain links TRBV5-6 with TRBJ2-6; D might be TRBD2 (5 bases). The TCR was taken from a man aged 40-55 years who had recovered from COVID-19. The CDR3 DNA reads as TGTGCCAGCACCGAATCCGGGAACTCTGGGGCCAACGTCCTGACTTTC. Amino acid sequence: CASTESGNSGANVLTF.